A single sample gave rise to the 25 T cell receptor beta chains below, sequenced in a study of shared T cell receptors in the human thymus. Assay used: immunoSEQ multiplex PCR; TCRdb lists only in-frame clones, some missing. The sample includes roughly 560,000 clones, around three quarters seen only once; the top ten take roughly 0.013%. This sample was also put to use in a study of human thymus T cells.

The specimen sequenced was thymocytes. Every receptor here comes from a boy less than two years old with a congenital heart defect.

The rearrangement links TRBV4-3 to TRBJ1-4, with unresolved D. Germline V gene lookup returns CDR1 LGHNA and CDR2 YSLEER. Trimming pared 0 bases from V and 0 bases from J, leaving 8 bases between. CDR3 length equals 16 residues. The CDR3 nucleotides are TGCGCCAGCAGCCAAGATATGGGCGCAACTAATGAAAAACTGTTTTTT. It yields the protein CASSQDMGATNEKLFF.

The chain carries TRBV5-1 and TRBJ2-2, with TRBD2 matching over 7 bases. CDR3 length: 15 residues. The junction had 4 bases not matched to a gene; V was cut back by 4 bases and J by 1 base. Germline assignment: CDR1 SGHRS and CDR2 YFSETQ. The CDR3 protein is CASSPQRGNTGELFF. CDR3 sequence (DNA): TGCGCCAGCAGCCCCCAGCGGGGGAACACCGGGGAGCTGTTTTTT.

This clone was seen only once. The CDR3 nucleotides read TGTGCCAGCAGCTTAGCGCTGCGGGTAGGGGAGCAGTACTTC. Encoded protein: CASSLALRVGEQYF. The chain uses TRBV7-9 and TRBJ2-7; a weak D match, TRBD2 (5 bases). This CDR3 region has 14 residues. The germline CDR1 and CDR2 sequences are SEHNR and FQNEAQ (reference sequence). V gave up 0 bases and J gave up 7 bases, with 13 bases separating them.

The chain has TRBV14 and TRBJ1-1; 8 bases agree with TRBD1. Germline CDR1 and CDR2: SGHDN and FVKESK. J was trimmed by 7 bases and V by 1 base; bases with no gene match: 8. This CDR3 region has 15 residues. The chain's CDR3 is CASSQGRNRGGEAFF. In DNA form, the CDR3 reads TGTGCCAGCAGCCAAGGTCGGAACAGGGGGGGTGAAGCTTTCTTT.

This sequence joins TRBV7-2 and TRBJ2-3; D is undetermined. Germline V gene sequence: CDR1 SGHTA, CDR2 FQGNSA. Trimming took 2 bases from V and 2 from J, leaving 8 bases between them. The CDR3 consists of 14 residues. CDR3 residues: CASSLLCVTDTQYF. The CDR3 region has the DNA TGTGCCAGCAGCTTATTATGTGTCACAGATACGCAGTATTTT.

The chain has TRBV4-3 and TRBJ2-1; TRBD2 might be the D (5 bases). The CDR3 consists of 15 residues. V lost 0 bases to trimming and J lost 6 bases, with 12 bases between them. CDR1 is LGHNA, CDR2 YSLEER, per germline. In nucleotides, the CDR3 is TGCGCCAGCAGCCAAGAAGGACTGCCTCCCAATGAGCAGTTCTTC. This gives the protein CASSQEGLPPNEQFF.

This chain uses TRBV28 with TRBJ2-1; D is possibly TRBD2 (5 bases). The CDR3 runs to 18 residues. Trimming removed 1 base from V and 8 bases from J, with 24 bases in between. Germline values: CDR1 MDHEN, CDR2 SYDVKM. The CDR3 DNA sequence: TGTGCCAGCAGTTTATCCAGTGCCACTAGTTATAGGGCGGATGAGCAGTTCTTC. Protein sequence: CASSLSSATSYRADEQFF.

The chain carries TRBV6-5 and TRBJ2-7, with D tentatively TRBD1 (6 bases). This CDR3 has 15 residues. V was clipped by 0 bases and J by 4 bases, with 13 bases between them. From germline, CDR1 is MNHEY and CDR2 SVGAGI. The CDR3 sequence: CASSYSGAGRYEQYF. The CDR3 nucleotides read TGTGCCAGCAGTTACTCGGGGGCAGGCAGGTACGAGCAGTACTTC.

This clone was picked up a small number of times. The chain joins TRBV19 to TRBJ1-1; 8 bases align to TRBD1. Germline V gene sequence: CDR1 LNHDA, CDR2 SQIVND (reference sequence). CDR3 size: 13 residues. V lost 4 bases and J lost 8; bases outside the gene matches: 6. The CDR3 coding sequence is TGTGCCAGTAGTAACACCGGACAGGGAGAAGCTTTCTTT. It encodes CASSNTGQGEAFF. The whole variable domain, remainder taken from reference TRBV19 and TRBJ1-1, is DGGITQSPKYLFRKEGQNVTLSCEQNLNHDAMYWYRQDPGQGLRLIYYSQIVNDFQKGDIAEGYSVSREKKESFPLTVTSAQKNPTAFYLCASSNTGQGEAFFGQGTRLTVV.

The V and J genes are TRBV5-1 and TRBJ2-3; 14 positions match TRBD2. The CDR3 is 19 amino acids. V gave up 4 bases and J gave up 3 bases; unmatched junction bases: 13. Per the germline V gene, CDR1 is SGHRS and CDR2 is YFSETQ. The CDR3 region has the DNA TGCGCCAGCAGCCCTGCGAGACTAGCGGGAGGGCCTGGAACAGATACGCAGTATTTT. This gives the protein CASSPARLAGGPGTDTQYF.

The genes are TRBV5-6 and TRBJ2-7, with 9 positions matching TRBD2. This CDR3 contains 17 residues. The germline V gene has CDR1 SGHDT and CDR2 YYEEEE. Trimming removed 1 base from V and 3 bases from J; junction bases left unmatched: 11. CDR3 sequence: CASSLRASGARIYEQYF. DNA for the CDR3: TGTGCCAGCAGCTTGAGGGCTAGCGGGGCGAGAATCTACGAGCAGTACTTC.

J is TRBJ1-2 and V is TRBV15; D unclear. V lost 1 base and J lost 1, with 13 bases in between. CDR3 length: 16 amino acids. Per the germline V gene, CDR1 is LNHNV and CDR2 is YYDKDF (reference sequence). The CDR3 DNA reads as TGTGCCACCAGCAGAGCCCCGACGGAGGATAACTATGGCTACACCTTC. Protein: CATSRAPTEDNYGYTF.

The chain uses TRBV15 and TRBJ1-2; D is ambiguous. V was trimmed by 0 bases and J by 5 bases, leaving 28 bases between them. Germline CDR1 reads LNHNV; CDR2 reads YYDKDF (reference sequence). The CDR3 runs to 20 residues. The CDR3 DNA is TGTGCCACCAGCAGAGATCGGCGAGTGGGCGCCTCGACCTACTCTTATGGCTACACCTTC. Translating it yields CATSRDRRVGASTYSYGYTF. Complete variable domain (other parts from reference TRBV15 and TRBJ1-2): DAMVIQNPRYQVTQFGKPVTLSCSQTLNHNVMYWYQQKSSQAPKLLFHYYDKDFNNEADTPDNFQSRRPNTSFCFLDIRSPGLGDTAMYLCATSRDRRVGASTYSYGYTFGSGTRLTVV.

This clone was observed once. V and J are TRBV5-1 and TRBJ2-1, with 7 positions matching TRBD2. Trimming cost V 5 bases and J 8 bases; bases outside gene matches: 4. Germline values: CDR1 SGHRS, CDR2 YFSETQ. This CDR3 contains 12 residues. DNA of the CDR3: TGCGCCAGCAGAGCGGGAACCGATGAGCAGTTCTTC. Protein product: CASRAGTDEQFF.

The genes are TRBV6-1 and TRBJ2-5; 7 positions match TRBD2. Per germline, CDR1 MNHNS and CDR2 SASEGT. The V gene end was trimmed by 10 bases and the J gene end by 4 bases; junction bases not matched to a gene: 12. This CDR3 is built from 14 residues. The CDR3 loop is CAIMGGLAGETQYF. CDR3 nucleotide sequence: TGTGCCATCATGGGAGGGCTGGCGGGAGAGACCCAGTACTTC.

This clone was seen a handful of times. The gene calls are TRBV10-3 and TRBJ2-7; D ambiguous. In germline, CDR1 is ENHRY, CDR2 SYGVKD. This CDR3 region has 13 residues. V was cut by 3 bases and J by 1 base, with 7 bases left in between. CDR3: CAISDKLSYEQYF. The CDR3 region has the DNA TGTGCCATCAGTGATAAGCTTTCCTACGAGCAGTACTTC.

In this sample, this clone turned up a few times. The chain joins TRBV6-6 to TRBJ2-2; 12 bases agree with TRBD1. CDR1 and CDR2 (germline): MNHNY, SVGAGI (reference sequence). J gave up 2 bases and V 10 bases, and 5 bases lay outside the gene matches. The CDR3 totals 15 residues. CDR3 loop: CATRGQGANTGELFF. The CDR3 region has the DNA TGTGCCACCCGGGGACAGGGGGCCAACACCGGGGAGCTGTTTTTT.

This chain connects TRBV10-2 to TRBJ1-4; perhaps TRBD1 as D (6 bases). CDR3 size: 16 residues. The V end was cut by 2 bases, the J end by 3 bases, with 13 bases between. In germline, CDR1 is WSHSY, CDR2 SAAADI. The CDR3 loop reads CASSEALDRPNEKLFF. The CDR3 DNA is TGCGCCAGCAGTGAGGCGCTGGACAGACCTAATGAAAAACTGTTTTTT.

With respect to this clone: The sample has other DNA sequences that encode this CDR3 too. The genes are TRBV29-1 and TRBJ1-2; TRBD1 matches 9 bases. The CDR3 extends over 14 amino acids. The germline gives CDR1 SQVTM, CDR2 ANQGSEA. Germline trimming cut 4 bases from V and 10 bases from J; bases unmatched to any gene: 13. The CDR3 spells CSVVSYGQGKDYTF. The CDR3 DNA is TGCAGCGTTGTCTCTTATGGACAGGGGAAGGACTACACCTTC.

The V and J genes are TRBV28 and TRBJ2-1; 9 nucleotides agree with TRBD1. The CDR3 has 15 amino acids. Unmatched junction bases numbered 9, after V lost 6 bases and J lost 6 bases. Germline CDR1 and CDR2: MDHEN and SYDVKM. This chain's CDR3 is CASRRPGQGSNEQFF. In DNA, the CDR3 is TGTGCCAGCAGACGGCCGGGACAGGGTAGCAATGAGCAGTTCTTC.

The rearrangement joins TRBV6-4 to TRBJ2-3; no clear D. V dropped 4 bases and J dropped 0 bases, with 11 bases sitting between them. This CDR3 is built from 15 residues. CDR1 is MRHNA and CDR2 is SNTAGT in the germline V gene. In DNA, the CDR3 is TGTGCCAGCAGTGCGGTATTTCCTAGCACAGATACGCAGTATTTT. The encoded protein is CASSAVFPSTDTQYF.

The gene calls are TRBV4-2 and TRBJ1-1; the D is unclear. Between the trimmed V and J ends, which lost 3 bases and 9 bases, there was a span of 5 bases. The CDR3 totals 10 residues. Germline CDR1 is LGHNA and CDR2 is YNFKEQ. As DNA, the CDR3 is TGTGCCAGCAGCCAGTCAAAAGCTTTCTTT. Amino acid sequence: CASSQSKAFF.

A remark on this clone: Compared with germline, one end of the junction differs, possibly owing to a read error. This chain links TRBV7-9 with TRBJ2-7; 13 nucleotides align to TRBD2. Germline values: CDR1 SEHNR, CDR2 FQNEAQ (reference sequence). This CDR3 comprises 16 residues. The CDR3 DNA sequence: TGTGCCAGCAGCCGACTAGCGGGAGGCGCCTCCTCCGAGCAGTACTTC. Its translation: CASSRLAGGASSEQYF.

The J gene is TRBJ2-7, the V gene TRBV6-1; perhaps TRBD2 as D (6 bases). The CDR3 consists of 13 residues. V lost 3 bases and J lost 7, with 13 bases in between. Germline CDR1 MNHNS, CDR2 SASEGT. CDR3 sequence (DNA): TGTGCCAGCAGTGAGGCCCCTCGGGGGGAGCAGTACTTC. Translating gives CASSEAPRGEQYF.

This clone appeared a few times. The CDR3 is CASSPPPAGASYEQYF. CDR3 coding DNA: TGTGCCAGCAGTCCACCCCCAGCGGGAGCGTCCTACGAGCAGTACTTC. This sequence joins TRBV28 and TRBJ2-7; TRBD2 aligns across 8 bases. Looked up from germline, CDR1 is MDHEN and CDR2 is SYDVKM. V lost 5 bases, J lost 1 base, and 10 bases stayed unmatched. This CDR3 has 16 residues.